The 17 T cell receptor beta chains reported below all come from one sample, sequenced in a study of shared clonotypes between healthy human individuals. As defined, naive CD8 cells were CD45RO-negative and positively selected for CCR7, with terminally differentiated effector memory CD45RA+ cells excluded. Assay used: immunoSEQ multiplex PCR; TCRdb lists only in-frame clones, some missing. The table shows nearly 600,000 clones, with around 95% occurring only once. Sample: naive CD8+ T cells sorted from blood. Receptor source: a woman in her 30s in good health.

The rearrangement links TRBV7-9 to TRBJ2-7; D not certain. This CDR3 has 16 amino acids. Germline CDR1 reads SEHNR; CDR2 reads FQNEAQ (reference sequence). The V end lost 5 bases, the J end lost 1 base, and 18 bases lay between the germline ends. The CDR3 sequence is CASSPPNVYGSYEQYF. In DNA form, the CDR3 reads TGTGCCAGCAGCCCCCCGAATGTCTACGGGTCCTACGAGCAGTACTTC.

The chain joins TRBV28 to TRBJ2-1; 10 bases are a match to TRBD2. From germline, CDR1 is MDHEN and CDR2 SYDVKM. The CDR3 is 12 residues long. Trimming removed 9 bases from V and 5 bases from J; junction bases left unmatched: 1. CDR3 coding DNA: TGTGCCAGTGGACTAGCGGACAATGAGCAGTTCTTC. Protein product: CASGLADNEQFF.

The chain recombines TRBV19 with TRBJ2-1, with TRBD2 identical over 15 bases. CDR1 LNHDA and CDR2 SQIVND come from the germline V gene (reference sequence). Trimming cost V 5 bases and J 4 bases; bases outside gene matches: 12. The CDR3 is 19 residues long. CDR3 bases: TGTGCCAGTAGTGGTGGACTAGCGGGAGGGGCCGGGAGTTACAATGAGCAGTTCTTC. Translated, it gives CASSGGLAGGAGSYNEQFF.

This chain connects TRBV30 to TRBJ2-3; D is uncertain. This CDR3 spans 15 amino acids. Germline lookup yields CDR1 GTSNPN and CDR2 SVGIG (reference sequence). Trimming removed 0 bases at V and 0 bases at J, with 10 bases between. CDR3 nucleotide sequence: TGTGCCTGGAGTGTACCTGAACATAGCACAGATACGCAGTATTTT. It specifies CAWSVPEHSTDTQYF.

V and J are TRBV9 and TRBJ2-7; possible D gene TRBD1, 6 bases. The germline V gene has CDR1 SGDLS and CDR2 YYNGEE. This CDR3 region has 16 residues. The ends were cut back, 4 bases at V and 0 bases at J, with 17 bases in the middle. The CDR3 DNA sequence: TGTGCCAGCAGCCTAAGACAGGCCACCAGCTCCTACGAGCAGTACTTC. This translates into CASSLRQATSSYEQYF.

This clone is a singleton in its sample. The chain has TRBV19 and TRBJ2-7, with no clear D. CDR3 length: 14 residues. V lost 4 bases and J lost 0, with 10 bases in between. Germline CDR1 and CDR2: LNHDA and SQIVND (reference sequence). In DNA form, the CDR3 reads TGTGCCAGTAGTAATCCTACGCCCTCCTACGAGCAGTACTTC. Protein sequence: CASSNPTPSYEQYF.

The chain carries TRBV2 and TRBJ2-7, with 8 bases identical to TRBD2. The CDR3 is made up of 16 amino acids. V gave up 3 bases and J gave up 5 bases; unmatched junction bases: 12. Looked up from germline, CDR1 is SNHLY and CDR2 is FYNNEI. The CDR3 DNA reads as TGTGCCAGCAGTGAGACCGGGAGGGCCTTCACCCACGAGCAGTACTTC. Its protein is CASSETGRAFTHEQYF.

The chain has TRBV7-3 and TRBJ2-1; 11 nucleotides agree with TRBD1. Germline V CDR1 and CDR2: SGHTA, FQGTGA. V lost 3 bases to trimming and J lost 6 bases; unmatched junction nucleotides: 7. This CDR3 region has 16 residues. CDR3 DNA: TGTGCCAGCAGCTTTCATCCCGGGACAGGGGGCAATGAGCAGTTCTTC. Amino acid sequence: CASSFHPGTGGNEQFF.

The J gene is TRBJ2-7, the V gene TRBV28, with 9 bases lining up with TRBD1. The CDR3 runs to 15 residues. J lost 6 bases, V lost 5 bases, and 11 bases had no gene match. CDR1 MDHEN and CDR2 SYDVKM come from the germline V gene. In DNA, the CDR3 is TGTGCCAGCAGTGCTCCGGGACAGGGATCTCTCGAGCAGTACTTC. Translating gives CASSAPGQGSLEQYF.

J is TRBJ2-7 and V is TRBV7-9; the match to TRBD1 covers 7 bases. Germline V gene sequence: CDR1 SEHNR, CDR2 FQNEAQ (reference sequence). The CDR3 length is 15 residues. J gave up 2 bases and V 5 bases, and 9 bases lay outside the gene matches. In DNA form, the CDR3 reads TGTGCCAGCAGCCCCTTATCACAGGGGACCTACGAGCAGTACTTC. Protein: CASSPLSQGTYEQYF.

The J gene is TRBJ2-1, the V gene TRBV7-8; TRBD1 agrees at 7 bases. Germline V gives CDR1 SGHVS, CDR2 FQNEAQ. This CDR3 contains 15 residues. J lost 7 bases, V lost 3 bases, and 9 bases had no gene match. CDR3 in DNA: TGTGCCAGCAGCTTGGGGACAGTACCCTGGAATGAGCAGTTCTTC. Its protein is CASSLGTVPWNEQFF. The variable domain in full, completed from reference TRBV7-8 and TRBJ2-1, reads GAGVSQSPRYKVAKRGQDVALRCDPISGHVSLFWYQQALGQGPEFLTYFQNEAQLDKSGLPSDRFFAERPEGSVSTLKIQRTQQEDSAVYLCASSLGTVPWNEQFFGPGTRLTVL.

The CDR3 here is CASSGRDKPYEQYF. The CDR3 region has the DNA TGTGCCAGCAGCGGCCGGGACAAACCCTACGAGCAGTACTTC. This chain links TRBV7-9 with TRBJ2-7; maybe TRBD1 (6 bases). Looked up from germline, CDR1 is SEHNR and CDR2 is FQNEAQ (reference sequence). The V end was cut by 5 bases, the J end by 2 bases, with 13 bases between. The CDR3 has 14 amino acids.

This sequence joins TRBV7-9 and TRBJ2-1; 11 bases match TRBD1. Unmatched junction bases numbered 6, after V lost 4 bases and J lost 7 bases. There are 15 residues in the CDR3. The germline V gene has CDR1 SEHNR and CDR2 FQNEAQ (reference sequence). Written as DNA, the CDR3 is TGTGCCAGCAGCTCGGACAGGGGGCCCAGGAATGAGCAGTTCTTC. Residues: CASSSDRGPRNEQFF.

The chain has TRBV9 and TRBJ1-1; D gene ambiguous. V lost 6 bases and J 3 bases, leaving 18 bases between the germline ends. Germline V gene sequence: CDR1 SGDLS, CDR2 YYNGEE. The length of the CDR3 is 15 residues. CDR3 loop: CASKPPPGGYTEAFF. The DNA of the CDR3 is TGTGCCAGCAAACCCCCCCCGGGCGGTTACACTGAAGCTTTCTTT.

This rearrangement joins TRBV15 to TRBJ2-7; a weak D match, TRBD2 (5 bases). CDR1 is LNHNV and CDR2 is YYDKDF in the germline V gene (reference sequence). The CDR3 covers 17 residues. Trimming took off 3 bases at V and 0 bases at J, with 18 bases between the two ends. CDR3 loop: CATSRDPWTESSYEQYF. DNA of the CDR3: TGTGCCACCAGCAGGGACCCTTGGACTGAGAGCTCCTACGAGCAGTACTTC.

The V gene is TRBV30, the J gene TRBJ2-2; 10 nucleotides align to TRBD1. The junction had 11 bases not matched to a gene; V was cut back by 7 bases and J by 3 bases. Germline V gene lookup returns CDR1 GTSNPN and CDR2 SVGIG (reference sequence). The CDR3 extends over 16 amino acids. This CDR3 is CASEWDRGRYTGELFF. The CDR3 DNA sequence: TGTGCCTCGGAATGGGACAGGGGCAGGTACACCGGGGAGCTGTTTTTT.

The V gene is TRBV7-9, the J gene TRBJ2-2; D possibly corresponds to TRBD2 (5 bases). V lost 4 bases and J 3 bases, leaving 15 bases between the germline ends. The germline V gene has CDR1 SEHNR and CDR2 FQNEAQ (reference sequence). The CDR3 length is 16 residues. The CDR3 loop is CASSSDEGQYTGELFF. The CDR3 nucleotides are TGTGCCAGCAGCTCGGATGAGGGTCAGTACACCGGGGAGCTGTTTTTT.